Each of the 28 T cell receptor beta chains below was sequenced from the same sample in a study of cytomegalovirus exposure and HLA in healthy donors. Generated by immunoSEQ multiplex PCR, the TCRdb table keeps only in-frame clones and is missing some. The sample records about 110,000 clones, approximately 90% being singletons. The sample comprised PBMCs. The receptors derive from a woman aged 18-35 years in good health and CMV-seropositive.

The chain joins TRBV10-2 to TRBJ2-1, with 11 bases lining up with TRBD2. Germline-derived CDR1 and CDR2 are WSHSY and SAAADI. CDR3 length equals 15 residues. The V gene end was trimmed by 6 bases and the J gene end by 6 bases; junction bases not matched to a gene: 7. CDR3 residues: CASSVGLAGGNEQFF. The CDR3 DNA reads TGCGCCAGCAGCGTGGGGCTAGCGGGAGGCAATGAGCAGTTCTTC.

The gene calls are TRBV4-2 and TRBJ2-1, with 11 positions matching TRBD1. The CDR3 sequence is 15 residues long. The J segment lost 6 bases and the V segment lost 1 base, leaving 2 bases of the junction unmatched. Germline CDR1 LGHNA, CDR2 YNFKEQ. CDR3 protein: CASSQAGTGGNEQFF. The CDR3 region has the DNA TGTGCCAGCAGCCAAGCCGGGACAGGGGGCAATGAGCAGTTCTTC.

The chain combines TRBV6-1 with TRBJ2-6; 7 bases are shared with TRBD1. This CDR3 region has 14 residues. From germline, CDR1 is MNHNS and CDR2 SASEGT. V trimming: 6 bases; J trimming: 2 bases; junction bases outside the gene matches: 1. Here the CDR3 DNA reads TGTGCCAGCAGAGGGGGCCCTGGGGCCAACGTCCTGACTTTC. It specifies CASRGGPGANVLTF.

The V gene is TRBV6-1, the J gene TRBJ1-5; D possibly corresponds to TRBD1 (6 bases). Germline values: CDR1 MNHNS, CDR2 SASEGT. Between the trimmed V and J ends, which lost 4 bases and 1 base, there was a span of 11 bases. The CDR3 totals 15 residues. CDR3 residues: CASSVQGLSNQPQHF. In nucleotides, the CDR3 is TGTGCCAGCAGTGTACAGGGTCTGAGCAATCAGCCCCAGCATTTT.

The chain combines TRBV13 with TRBJ2-7; D is possibly TRBD2 (6 bases). Germline CDR1 and CDR2: PRHDT and FYEKMQ (reference sequence). V was shortened by 3 bases and J by 1 base, with 10 bases between the two germline ends. The CDR3 sequence is 14 residues long. The CDR3: CASSFGGTSYEQYF. In nucleotides, the CDR3 is TGTGCCAGCAGCTTTGGCGGGACTTCCTACGAGCAGTACTTC.

CDR3 DNA: TGTGCCAGCAGCCTTGGACAGGGGTCTGCAACTAATGAAAAACTGTTTTTT. Translation gives CASSLGQGSATNEKLFF. This sequence joins TRBV9 and TRBJ1-4; 9 nucleotides align to TRBD1. Germline assignment: CDR1 SGDLS and CDR2 YYNGEE. The CDR3 is 17 residues long. The J segment lost 0 bases and the V segment lost 4 bases, leaving 7 bases of the junction unmatched.

The V and J genes are TRBV9 and TRBJ2-3; D is ambiguous. Germline V gene data show CDR1 as SGDLS and CDR2 as YYNGEE. CDR3 length: 14 residues. V was pared by 0 bases and J by 2 bases, with 7 bases between. CDR3 sequence: CASSVAGNTDTQYF. The CDR3 region has the DNA TGTGCCAGCAGCGTAGCAGGAAACACAGATACGCAGTATTTT.

The chain is built from TRBV29-1 and TRBJ2-2; D possibly corresponds to TRBD2 (6 bases). Germline CDR1 and CDR2: SQVTM and ANQGSEA. The CDR3 is 14 residues long. The germline V and J ends were trimmed by 5 bases and 4 bases, with 14 bases remaining between them. The CDR3 DNA is TGCAGCGTTTCTTACGGGGGTCCCACCGGGGAGCTGTTTTTT. It specifies CSVSYGGPTGELFF.

The chain couples TRBV5-4 to TRBJ2-3, with 12 positions matching TRBD2. J lost 6 bases, V lost 4 bases, and 9 bases had no gene match. CDR3 length: 16 residues. Germline CDR1 and CDR2: SGHNT and YYREEE (reference sequence). This CDR3 is CASSDGLAGPTDTQYF. DNA of the CDR3: TGTGCCAGCAGCGATGGACTAGCGGGGCCCACGGATACGCAGTATTTT.

The CDR3 DNA is TGTGCCAGCAGCTTGCTAGCGGGAGAATCCGAGCAGTACTTC. This codes for CASSLLAGESEQYF. This chain uses TRBV7-9 with TRBJ2-7, with TRBD2 matching 10 bases. The V segment lost 3 bases and the J segment 6 bases; nucleotides outside the gene matches: 5. Germline lookup yields CDR1 SEHNR and CDR2 FQNEAQ (reference sequence). This CDR3 comprises 14 residues.

V usage is TRBV9 and J usage is TRBJ2-2; 8 bases match TRBD2. V gave up 4 bases and J gave up 3 bases; unmatched junction bases: 5. Germline CDR1 reads SGDLS; CDR2 reads YYNGEE. This CDR3 spans 15 amino acids. CDR3 region: CASSPGLVDTGELFF. The CDR3 DNA is TGTGCCAGCAGCCCGGGACTAGTGGACACCGGGGAGCTGTTTTTT.

The CDR3 spells CASSIRTGGYGYTF. CDR3 DNA sequence: TGTGCCAGTAGTATTCGGACAGGGGGCTACGGCTACACCTTC. V usage is TRBV19 and J usage is TRBJ1-2; 11 nucleotides line up with TRBD1. The V gene end was trimmed by 3 bases and the J gene end by 8 bases; junction bases not matched to a gene: 5. CDR3 length equals 14 residues. Germline CDR1 reads LNHDA; CDR2 reads SQIVND (reference sequence).

The rearrangement joins TRBV5-5 to TRBJ2-5; D not resolved. From germline, CDR1 is SGHKS and CDR2 YYEKEE (reference sequence). V was clipped by 6 bases and J by 2 bases, with 17 bases between them. The CDR3 extends over 15 amino acids. DNA for the CDR3: TGTGCCAGCAAGCCGGAGACGGAGATTCAAGAGACCCAGTACTTC. It codes for CASKPETEIQETQYF.

The V and J genes are TRBV2 and TRBJ2-3, with D uncertain. V was trimmed by 4 bases and J by 4 bases, leaving 6 bases between them. The CDR3 sequence is 12 residues long. Germline assignment: CDR1 SNHLY and CDR2 FYNNEI. The CDR3 coding sequence is TGTGCCAGCAGTGTCGAGGCAGATACGCAGTATTTT. Protein: CASSVEADTQYF.

This chain connects TRBV6-1 to TRBJ2-7, with D uncertain. The CDR3 consists of 14 residues. Per the germline V gene, CDR1 is MNHNS and CDR2 is SASEGT. V was pared by 1 base and J by 0 bases, with 7 bases between. CDR3 DNA: TGTGCCAGCAGTGAAGACGGTTACTCCTACGAGCAGTACTTC. It yields the protein CASSEDGYSYEQYF.

This clone was seen a single time. V is TRBV5-6 and J is TRBJ2-1; D gene ambiguous. The V gene lost 2 bases and the J gene lost 9 bases, with 12 bases spanning the gap. Germline assignment: CDR1 SGHDT and CDR2 YYEEEE. This CDR3 has 13 residues. The DNA for the CDR3 is TGTGCCAGCAGCTTCTTAGCCGCCGGTGAGCAGTTCTTC. It codes for CASSFLAAGEQFF.

This rearrangement joins TRBV28 to TRBJ2-3; D perhaps matches TRBD2 (5 bases). This CDR3 has 14 residues. Germline-derived CDR1 and CDR2 are MDHEN and SYDVKM. V gave up 5 bases and J gave up 2 bases, with 11 bases separating them. The CDR3 DNA is TGTGCCAGCAGTCCCTCTAGCTTCACAGATACGCAGTATTTT. This encodes CASSPSSFTDTQYF.

This chain uses TRBV7-9 with TRBJ1-5; D possibly corresponds to TRBD1 (6 bases). CDR1 and CDR2 from the germline V gene are SEHNR and FQNEAQ (reference sequence). There are 15 residues in the CDR3. Trimming pared 5 bases from V and 3 bases from J, leaving 14 bases between. For the CDR3, the DNA is TGTGCCAGCAGCCGACATCGGGACAACAATCAGCCCCAGCATTTT. Protein product: CASSRHRDNNQPQHF.

J is TRBJ2-5 and V is TRBV6-1; the D gene is possibly TRBD2 (6 bases). Trimming took 2 bases from V and 2 from J, leaving 15 bases between them. The germline V gene encodes CDR1 MNHNS and CDR2 SASEGT. The CDR3 sequence is 16 residues long. Here the CDR3 DNA reads TGTGCCAGCAGTGAATTGGTGTGGGCGGGACAAGAGACCCAGTACTTC. Protein: CASSELVWAGQETQYF.

This chain links TRBV27 with TRBJ1-2; 7 bases are a match to TRBD1. The V and J ends lost 5 bases and 1 base, in that order; junction bases with no gene match: 7. Germline values: CDR1 MNHEY, CDR2 SMNVEV (reference sequence). The CDR3 contains 15 residues. Written as DNA, the CDR3 is TGTGCCAGCAGTCCCTGGGACAGCATTAACTATGGCTACACCTTC. Translated, it gives CASSPWDSINYGYTF.

The rearrangement uses TRBV6-5 and TRBJ1-4; weak D call: TRBD1 (5 bases). The CDR3 has 14 residues. Between the trimmed V and J ends, which lost 6 bases and 7 bases, there was a span of 15 bases. Germline V gives CDR1 MNHEY, CDR2 SVGAGI. The CDR3 region has the DNA TGTGCCAGCAGCCCTGCAGGGTTAACTGAAAAACTGTTTTTT. This sequence encodes CASSPAGLTEKLFF.

This sequence joins TRBV7-8 and TRBJ2-7, with 7 bases fitting TRBD1. V lost 6 bases, J lost 1 base, and 9 bases stayed unmatched. The CDR3 has 15 residues. The germline V gene has CDR1 SGHVS and CDR2 FQNEAQ. CDR3 nucleotide sequence: TGTGCCAGCAGTACGGAGCCGGGACAGTCCTACGAGCAGTACTTC. Translated, it gives CASSTEPGQSYEQYF.

V gene TRBV19 combines with J gene TRBJ1-5, with a tentative D call TRBD1 (6 bases). CDR3 length: 14 residues. Looked up from germline, CDR1 is LNHDA and CDR2 is SQIVND (reference sequence). V shed 6 bases and J shed 7 bases, with 16 bases lying between them. For the CDR3, the DNA is TGTGCCAGTAGACAACAGGGAAAGAGGCAGCCCCAGCATTTT. Translation: CASRQQGKRQPQHF.

The chain employs TRBV28 and TRBJ2-1, with a possible D match to TRBD2 (5 bases). Trimming removed 8 bases from V and 5 bases from J, with 16 bases in between. Germline V CDR1 and CDR2: MDHEN, SYDVKM. The CDR3 totals 14 residues. CDR3 sequence: CASRKSSDHNEQFF. CDR3 nucleotides: TGTGCCAGCCGAAAGAGTAGCGACCACAATGAGCAGTTCTTC.

The chain links TRBV11-3 to TRBJ2-7; D ambiguous. Trimming shortened V by 1 base and J by 8 bases, and 18 bases separated the two germline ends. The CDR3 contains 15 residues. In germline, CDR1 is SGHNT, CDR2 YENEEA. This CDR3 reads CASSLGSGSETKQYF. The CDR3, as DNA: TGTGCCAGCAGCTTAGGCTCCGGTTCAGAGACAAAGCAGTACTTC.

The CDR3 DNA follows: TGTGCCAGGTACGACAGGTCTTCCGATGGCTACACCTTC. Its protein product is CARYDRSSDGYTF. The chain couples TRBV2 to TRBJ1-2; a possible D gene is TRBD1 (6 bases). The CDR3 loop spans 13 amino acids. The germline V and J ends were trimmed by 9 bases and 6 bases, with 17 bases remaining between them. The germline V gene has CDR1 SNHLY and CDR2 FYNNEI.

This clone was seen more than once but under ten times. V is TRBV2 and J is TRBJ2-7; D is perhaps TRBD2 (6 bases). CDR1 is SNHLY and CDR2 is FYNNEI in the germline V gene. The CDR3 consists of 13 residues. V lost 8 bases, J lost 4 bases, and 15 bases lay in between. The CDR3 DNA follows: TGTGCCAGCGGGGAGGCGGATCGGTACGAGCAGTACTTC. Translating it yields CASGEADRYEQYF.

The V call is TRBV28, the J call TRBJ2-7; TRBD2 matches at 7 bases. The V gene's germline CDR1 is MDHEN and CDR2 SYDVKM. This CDR3 has 14 amino acids. Losses at the gene ends were 8 bases for V and 3 bases for J; bases not matched to a gene: 10. CDR3: CASFRREHSYEQYF. The CDR3 bases are TGTGCCAGCTTCCGGCGGGAGCATAGCTACGAGCAGTACTTC.